This T cell receptor beta chain emerged from a study of cytomegalovirus exposure and HLA in healthy donors. General study results and limits: Equally common other TCR beta chains were less clonally expanded than HLA-associated ones, a later analysis found.

Primers included in the PCR were 60 Vbeta and 13 Jbeta primers. Clones were read by immunoSEQ multiplex PCR, and TCRdb kept only the in-frame ones, dropping some. The repertoire holds over 150,000 clones, under 80% seen once, with approximately 13% in the top ten. This clone was picked up a small number of times. The antigen is unknown. The sample taken for sequencing was PBMCs. This receptor was obtained from a woman between 45 and 65 years old in good health and CMV-seropositive.

The CDR3 reads CASSQEGYYGYTF. DNA of the CDR3: TGCGCCAGCAGCCAAGAGGGCTACTATGGCTACACCTTC. The rearrangement joins TRBV4-1 to TRBJ1-2; no firm D call. Trimming removed 0 bases at V and 3 bases at J, with 5 bases between. From germline, CDR1 is MGHRA and CDR2 YSYEKL. This CDR3 has 13 amino acids.